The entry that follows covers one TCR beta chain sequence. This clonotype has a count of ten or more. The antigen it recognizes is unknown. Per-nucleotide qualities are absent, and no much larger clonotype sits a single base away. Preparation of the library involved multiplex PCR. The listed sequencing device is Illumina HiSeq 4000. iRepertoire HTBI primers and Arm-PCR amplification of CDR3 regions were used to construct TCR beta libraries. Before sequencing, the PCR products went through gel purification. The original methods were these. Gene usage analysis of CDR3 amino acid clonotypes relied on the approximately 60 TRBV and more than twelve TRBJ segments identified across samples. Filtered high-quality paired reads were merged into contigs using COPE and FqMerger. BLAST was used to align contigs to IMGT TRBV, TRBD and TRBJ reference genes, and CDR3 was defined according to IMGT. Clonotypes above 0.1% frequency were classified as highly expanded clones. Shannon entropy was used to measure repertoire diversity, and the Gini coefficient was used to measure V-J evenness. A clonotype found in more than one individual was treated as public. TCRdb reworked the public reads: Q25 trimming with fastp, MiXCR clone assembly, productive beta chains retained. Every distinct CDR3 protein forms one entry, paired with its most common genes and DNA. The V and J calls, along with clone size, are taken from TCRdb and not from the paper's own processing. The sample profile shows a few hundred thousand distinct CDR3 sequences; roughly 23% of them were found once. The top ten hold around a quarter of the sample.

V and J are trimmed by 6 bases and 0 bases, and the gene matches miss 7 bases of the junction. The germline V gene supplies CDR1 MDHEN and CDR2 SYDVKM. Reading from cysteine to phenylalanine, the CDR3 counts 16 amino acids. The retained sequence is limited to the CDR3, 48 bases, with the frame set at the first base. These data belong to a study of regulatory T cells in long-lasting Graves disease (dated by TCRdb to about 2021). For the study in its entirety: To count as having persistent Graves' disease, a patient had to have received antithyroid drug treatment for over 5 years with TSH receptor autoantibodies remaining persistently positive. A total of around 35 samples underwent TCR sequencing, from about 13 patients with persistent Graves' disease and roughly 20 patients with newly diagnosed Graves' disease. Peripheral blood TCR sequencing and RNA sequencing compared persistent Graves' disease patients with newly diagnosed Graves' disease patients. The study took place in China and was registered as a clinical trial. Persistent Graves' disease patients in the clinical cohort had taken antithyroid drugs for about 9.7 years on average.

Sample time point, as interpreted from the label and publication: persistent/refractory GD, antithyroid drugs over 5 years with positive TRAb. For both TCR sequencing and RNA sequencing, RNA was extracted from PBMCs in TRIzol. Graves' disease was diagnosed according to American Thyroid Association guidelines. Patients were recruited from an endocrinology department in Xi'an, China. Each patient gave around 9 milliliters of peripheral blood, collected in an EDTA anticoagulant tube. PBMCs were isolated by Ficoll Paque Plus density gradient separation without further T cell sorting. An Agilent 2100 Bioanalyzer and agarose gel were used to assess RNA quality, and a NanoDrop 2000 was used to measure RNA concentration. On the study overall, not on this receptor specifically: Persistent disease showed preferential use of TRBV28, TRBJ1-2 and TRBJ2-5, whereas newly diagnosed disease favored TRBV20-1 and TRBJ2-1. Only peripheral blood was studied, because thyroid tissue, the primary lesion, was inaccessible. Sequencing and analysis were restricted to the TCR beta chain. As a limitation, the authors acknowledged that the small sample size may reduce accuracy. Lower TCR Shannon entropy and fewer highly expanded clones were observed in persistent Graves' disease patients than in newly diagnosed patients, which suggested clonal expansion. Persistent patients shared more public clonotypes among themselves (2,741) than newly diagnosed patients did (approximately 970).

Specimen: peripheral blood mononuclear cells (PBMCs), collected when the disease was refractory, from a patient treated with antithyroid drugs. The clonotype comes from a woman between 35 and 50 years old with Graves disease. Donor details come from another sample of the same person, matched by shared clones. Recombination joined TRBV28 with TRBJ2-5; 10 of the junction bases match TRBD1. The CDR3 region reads CASSPRDRGYQETQYF. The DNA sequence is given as TGTGCCAGCAGCCCCCGGGACAGGGGTTACCAAGAGACCCAGTACTTC.